Below are 6 T cell receptor beta chains sequenced from a single sample in a study of T cells in Graves' hyperthyroidism and ophthalmopathy. Amplification of TCR beta CDR3 regions used RNA as the template. The HTBI primer set was used in a first-round RT-PCR of the TCR CDR3. TCRdb passed the multiplex PCR reads through MiXCR, listing each CDR3 protein once. The table lists fewer than 650,000 distinct CDR3 sequences, about 14% of them singletons. The sample taken for sequencing was blood. These TCRs come from a young woman with Graves' hyperthyroidism that later progressed to Graves' ophthalmopathy.

The sample holds many counts of this clonotype. This chain links TRBV10-2 with TRBJ1-1; 8 nucleotides line up with TRBD1. The V segment lost 0 bases and the J segment 1 base; nucleotides outside the gene matches: 1. The CDR3 extends over 15 amino acids. In germline, CDR1 is WSHSY, CDR2 SAAADI. In DNA form, the CDR3 reads TGCGCCAGCAGTGAGTCTCAGGGGGCGAACACTGAAGCTTTCTTT. It is translated as CASSESQGANTEAFF.

CDR3: CASRRPKGIEQYF. The CDR3 nucleotides read TGTGCCAGCAGGCGCCCCAAGGGGATCGAGCAGTACTTC. V usage is TRBV11-2 and J usage is TRBJ2-7, with D possibly TRBD1 on 5 matching bases. Germline CDR1 reads SGHAT; CDR2 reads FQNNGV. The V end was cut by 6 bases, the J end by 6 bases, with 15 bases between. This CDR3 is 13 amino acids long.

This clonotype occurred many times. V gene TRBV18 combines with J gene TRBJ1-4; 11 bases match TRBD1. Unmatched junction bases numbered 10, after V lost 8 bases and J lost 8 bases. Germline V gene lookup returns CDR1 KGHSH and CDR2 LQKENI. The CDR3 is 15 amino acids. CDR3 residues: CASAIGTGGSEKLFF. In DNA form, the CDR3 reads TGTGCCAGCGCAATCGGGACAGGGGGTTCCGAAAAACTGTTTTTT. Full variable domain (remainder filled in from reference TRBV18 and TRBJ1-4): NAGVMQNPRHLVRRRGQEARLRCSPMKGHSHVYWYRQLPEEGLKFMVYLQKENIIDESGMPKERFSAEFPKEGPSILRIQQVVRGDSAAYFCASAIGTGGSEKLFFGSGTQLSVL.

There are many counts of this clonotype. The chain has TRBV27 and TRBJ1-2, with D unclear. The CDR3 is 14 residues long. Germline CDR1 and CDR2: MNHEY and SMNVEV (reference sequence). V dropped 5 bases and J dropped 4 bases, with 14 bases sitting between them. CDR3 loop: CASSPDVLAYGYTF. CDR3 in DNA: TGTGCCAGCAGTCCCGATGTTCTGGCCTATGGCTACACCTTC.

This clonotype was seen ten or more times. The V and J genes are TRBV7-2 and TRBJ2-3; TRBD2 aligns across 13 bases. CDR3 length: 16 residues. Germline assignment: CDR1 SGHTA and CDR2 FQGNSA. V gave up 4 bases and J gave up 2 bases; unmatched junction bases: 3. The CDR3 loop reads CASSSLAGGPTDTQYF. The CDR3 region has the DNA TGTGCCAGCAGCTCACTAGCGGGAGGGCCCACAGATACGCAGTATTTT.

The rearrangement uses TRBV30 and TRBJ2-5; 10 positions agree with TRBD2. This CDR3 has 15 amino acids. Per germline, CDR1 GTSNPN and CDR2 SVGIG (reference sequence). J lost 4 bases, V lost 3 bases, and 8 bases had no gene match. The CDR3 loop reads CAWRGASGRTETQYF. The CDR3 region has the DNA TGTGCCTGGAGGGGGGCTAGCGGGAGAACAGAGACCCAGTACTTC. Filled out from reference TRBV30 and TRBJ2-5, the complete variable domain reads SQTIHQWPATLVQPVGSPLSLECTVEGTSNPNLYWYRQAAGRGLQLLFYSVGIGQISSEVPQNLSASRPQDRQFILSSKKLLLSDSGFYLCAWRGASGRTETQYFGPGTRLLVL.